This T cell receptor beta chain was captured by sequencing in a study of glioma-infiltrating T cells. Whole-study results and caveats: CDR3 overlap between tissue and blood was very small. Non-neoplastic patients had below-expected tissue-blood divergence, while all gliomas exceeded expectation.

V was cut by 4 bases and J by 0 bases, with 16 bases left in between. The CDR3 loop spans 17 amino acids. The iRepertoire nested amplicon-rescue multiplex PCR amplified TCR alpha and beta CDR3s from RNA. Input was roughly 85-450 ng of tissue mRNA or PBMC total RNA. Via MiXCR, TCRdb re-called the multiplex PCR reads, giving one row per CDR3 protein. The data show some 150,000 distinct CDR3 sequences, about 39% seen once. This clonotype has just a few counts. What it recognizes is unknown. The clonotype was recovered from a human donor with low-grade glioma or glioblastoma, undergoing nonglioma brain surgery, or in good health (not recorded which). Sample: glioma tissue, nonneoplastic brain tissue, or PBMCs (not recorded which). The J gene is TRBJ1-5, the V gene TRBV12-3 or TRBV12-4; D not certain. CDR3 nucleotides: TGTGCCAGCAGTTCGGGGTCCAGATCAGATAGCAATCAGCCCCAGCATTTT. This codes for CASSSGSRSDSNQPQHF.